This T cell receptor beta chain was observed in a study of blood T cell repertoires in COVID-19. J lost 6 bases, V lost 0 bases, and 2 bases had no gene match. The germline V gene encodes CDR1 SGHRS and CDR2 YFSETQ. This CDR3 region has 14 residues. Libraries were prepared by immunoSEQ multiplex PCR; TCRdb keeps only in-frame clonotypes and omits some of them. The sample records roughly 200,000 clones, approximately 86% being singletons. This sequence was found in a man aged 55 to 70 with acute or convalescent COVID-19. The sequencing sample was made of peripheral blood. The chain is built from TRBV5-1 and TRBJ2-3; 9 bases fit TRBD2. The CDR3 DNA is TGCGCCAGCAGCTTGGATACTAGCGGGGATACGCAGTATTTT. It specifies CASSLDTSGDTQYF.